Shown below are 27 T cell receptor beta chains from a single sample sequenced in a study of shared clonotypes between healthy human individuals. Only in-frame clones appear in the TCRdb table, and some are missing; sequencing was by immunoSEQ multiplex PCR. The sample comprises some 490,000 clones, over 70% of which are singletons, and about an eighth rests with the top ten. The specimen sequenced was PBMCs. These receptors were obtained from a woman between 40 and 50 years old in good health. Some clones in this sample may be carry-over from other donors' samples.

The gene calls are TRBV14 and TRBJ1-1; 8 bases map to TRBD1. From germline, CDR1 is SGHDN and CDR2 FVKESK. This CDR3 contains 12 residues. With 4 bases clipped from V and 8 bases from J, the junction kept 3 bases outside the gene matches. CDR3 bases: TGTGCCAGCAGCCCACGGGACAGGGAAGCTTTCTTT. Translation: CASSPRDREAFF.

The chain uses TRBV19 and TRBJ2-4, with 12 bases matching TRBD2. The CDR3 loop spans 17 amino acids. The germline V gene encodes CDR1 LNHDA and CDR2 SQIVND (reference sequence). V trimming: 5 bases; J trimming: 0 bases; junction bases outside the gene matches: 5. The CDR3 nucleotides read TGTGCCAGTAGTTCGACTAGCGGGGGACTAGCCAAAAACATTCAGTACTTC. Amino acid sequence: CASSSTSGGLAKNIQYF.

This clone was seen a few times. V gene TRBV18 combines with J gene TRBJ2-2; no firm D call. V dropped 3 bases and J dropped 7 bases, with 9 bases sitting between them. Germline CDR1 reads KGHSH; CDR2 reads LQKENI. This CDR3 has 13 residues. CDR3 in DNA: TGTGCCAGCTCACCGTCGACAAACGGGGAGCTGTTTTTT. The encoded protein is CASSPSTNGELFF.

The chain recombines TRBV10-3 with TRBJ1-3; D remains ambiguous. In germline, CDR1 is ENHRY, CDR2 SYGVKD. This CDR3 region has 17 residues. The V gene lost 5 bases and the J gene lost 1 base, with 18 bases spanning the gap. The CDR3 is CAISPRLGETSGNTIYF. CDR3 nucleotides: TGTGCCATCAGTCCACGACTGGGTGAGACTTCTGGAAACACCATATATTTT.

This clone was found once. The V gene is TRBV7-9, the J gene TRBJ1-5, with a tentative D call TRBD1 (6 bases). CDR3 size: 13 residues. The V end was cut by 0 bases, the J end by 11 bases, with 11 bases between. CDR1 and CDR2 from the germline V gene are SEHNR and FQNEAQ (reference sequence). Here the CDR3 DNA reads TGTGCCAGCAGCTTAGCGGGGGGGCCGGCCCAGCATTTT. It is translated as CASSLAGGPAQHF.

This chain links TRBV5-5 with TRBJ1-5, with D possibly TRBD1 on 6 matching bases. The CDR3 consists of 16 residues. The germline V and J ends were trimmed by 2 bases and 3 bases, with 15 bases remaining between them. CDR1 and CDR2 (germline): SGHKS, YYEKEE (reference sequence). In DNA, the CDR3 is TGTGCCAGCAGCTTAATTCACGACAGGCCCAATCAGCCCCAGCATTTT. It encodes CASSLIHDRPNQPQHF.

As to this clone: This sequence is one base from a far larger clone and is likely a read error. Within the sample, other DNA sequences also encode this same CDR3. The chain is built from TRBV5-1 and TRBJ1-1, with 7 bases fitting TRBD1. The CDR3 is made up of 14 amino acids. Germline V gene lookup returns CDR1 SGHRS and CDR2 YFSETQ. The CDR3: CASSLETGNTEAFF. For the CDR3, the DNA is TGCGCCAGCAGCTTGGAGACAGGGAACACTGAAGCCTTCTTT.

The chain is built from TRBV4-3 and TRBJ2-7; 8 nucleotides align to TRBD2. With V trimmed by 2 bases and J by 3 bases, 9 bases remained unmatched. This CDR3 is built from 16 residues. Germline lookup yields CDR1 LGHNA and CDR2 YSLEER. The CDR3 spells CASSQSFLAGIYEQYF. The CDR3 DNA sequence: TGCGCCAGCAGCCAAAGCTTTCTAGCGGGCATCTACGAGCAGTACTTC.

A few counts support this clone. A far larger clone is a single base away, which makes a read error likely. The chain combines TRBV30 with TRBJ1-1; no clear D. Per the germline V gene, CDR1 is GTSNPN and CDR2 is SVGIG (reference sequence). The CDR3 loop spans 13 amino acids. V lost 4 bases and J lost 1, with 10 bases in between. This chain's CDR3 is CAWNLLGNTEAFF. The CDR3 bases are TGTGCCTGGAATCTGCTGGGGAACACTGAAGCTTTCTTT.

As for this clone: A single base is all that separates this from a far larger clone, so a read error is likely. The sample contains more than one DNA sequence encoding this CDR3. The chain joins TRBV4-3 to TRBJ1-2; D ambiguous. The CDR3 is made up of 16 amino acids. The V end lost 4 bases, the J end lost 8 bases, and 23 bases lay between the germline ends. CDR1 LGHNA and CDR2 YSLEER come from the germline V gene. The CDR3 reads CASSRWVGPGRGGYTF. The CDR3 nucleotides are TGCGCCAGCAGCCGGTGGGTGGGCCCGGGTCGTGGCGGCTACACCTTC.

Details on this clone: This likely stems from a read error, as it lies one base from a far larger clone. Here the CDR3 DNA reads TGTGCCAGCAGCCTAGGGACAGGGAATTCTGCTGTCGCCGCGTTTGGGCAGTTCTTC. Amino acid sequence: CASSLGTGNSAVAAFGQFF. The V gene is TRBV4-2, the J gene TRBJ2-1; 9 bases are a match to TRBD1. Germline values: CDR1 LGHNA, CDR2 YNFKEQ. CDR3 length equals 19 residues. Unmatched junction bases numbered 25, after V lost 4 bases and J lost 12 bases.

With regard to this clone: A far bigger clonotype differs at one base, so this is likely a read error. The genes are TRBV6-4 and TRBJ1-1, with D uncertain. The length of the CDR3 is 13 residues. CDR1 and CDR2 from the germline V gene are MRHNA and SNTAGT. The CDR3 spells CASSPTENTEASF. Written as DNA, the CDR3 is TGTGCCAGCAGTCCCACAGAGAACACTGAAGCTTCCTTT.

In the case of this clone: The junction departs from germline at one end; a sequencing error may be responsible. In DNA form, the CDR3 reads TGTGCCAGTAGTATGGGGCAGGTAACTAATCGGCCCCAGCATTTT. Translating gives CASSMGQVTNRPQHF. The V and J genes are TRBV19 and TRBJ1-5; D perhaps matches TRBD1 (5 bases). CDR3 length equals 15 residues. Germline CDR1 LNHDA, CDR2 SQIVND (reference sequence).

In regard to this clone: A much more abundant neighbour one base away suggests this may be a read error. At the DNA level, this CDR3 is encoded by other sequences in the same sample as well. The chain is built from TRBV27 and TRBJ2-3; a weak D match, TRBD1 (5 bases). The germline CDR1 and CDR2 sequences are MNHEY and SMNVEV (reference sequence). This CDR3 has 14 residues. CDR3 sequence: CASSLDSFTDTQYF. Here the CDR3 DNA reads TGCGCCAGCAGTTTAGACAGCTTCACAGATACGCAGTATTTT.

The chain is built from TRBV9 and TRBJ1-4; TRBD1 matches at 8 bases. This CDR3 has 15 residues. Trimming cost V 7 bases and J 6 bases; bases outside gene matches: 11. CDR1 is SGDLS and CDR2 is YYNGEE in the germline V gene. CDR3: CASGGQGAADEKLFF. In DNA form, the CDR3 reads TGTGCCAGCGGGGGGCAGGGGGCTGCCGATGAAAAACTGTTTTTT.

Comments on this clone: This likely traces to a read error, being one base from a far larger clone. Here the CDR3 omits its conserved ending phenylalanine or tryptophan, so a read error is the likely source. The V and J genes are TRBV29-1 and TRBJ1-2, with D maybe TRBD1 (5 bases). V lost 6 bases and J 0 bases, leaving 14 bases between the germline ends. The CDR3 has 14 amino acids. Germline assignment: CDR1 SQVTM and CDR2 ANQGSEA. In DNA, the CDR3 is TGCAGCGTGCCAAGAGGGGAATCTAACTATGGCTACACCTCC. Translating it yields CSVPRGESNYGYTS.

The chain links TRBV4-1 to TRBJ2-7; a possible D gene is TRBD1 (6 bases). This CDR3 contains 15 residues. V lost 4 bases to trimming and J lost 3 bases, with 16 bases between them. The germline V gene encodes CDR1 MGHRA and CDR2 YSYEKL. In nucleotides, the CDR3 is TGCGCCAGCAGCCCCCGGGGCAGGGGAGTCTACGAGCAGTACTTC. Translation gives CASSPRGRGVYEQYF.

The CDR3 DNA sequence: TGCGCCAGCAGCTTGGGAGGGAGATCGAACACCGGGGAGCTGTTTTTT. Translation gives CASSLGGRSNTGELFF. This chain joins TRBV5-1 and TRBJ2-2, with TRBD2 as a possible D gene (5 bases). CDR1 and CDR2 (germline): SGHRS, YFSETQ. V lost 0 bases to trimming and J lost 0 bases, with 9 bases between them. There are 16 residues in the CDR3. Full variable domain (remainder filled in from reference TRBV5-1 and TRBJ2-2): KAGVTQTPRYLIKTRGQQVTLSCSPISGHRSVSWYQQTPGQGLQFLFEYFSETQRNKGNFPGRFSGRQFSNSRSEMNVSTLELGDSALYLCASSLGGRSNTGELFFGEGSRLTVL.

The chain carries TRBV6-6 and TRBJ1-3; TRBD1 might be the D (5 bases). Germline V gene data show CDR1 as MNHNY and CDR2 as SVGAGI (reference sequence). V lost 6 bases and J lost 4, with 16 bases in between. This CDR3 contains 15 residues. CDR3 amino acids: CASRKPGLRGNTIYF. CDR3 DNA: TGTGCCAGCAGAAAACCGGGGCTCAGGGGAAACACCATATATTTT.

CDR3 in amino acids: CASSPRGRRETEAFF. The CDR3, as DNA: TGTGCCAGCAGCCCCAGGGGGCGAAGAGAAACTGAAGCTTTCTTT. The chain uses TRBV7-2 and TRBJ1-1, with 8 bases matching TRBD1. J was trimmed by 5 bases and V by 5 bases; bases with no gene match: 10. Germline V gives CDR1 SGHTA, CDR2 FQGNSA. The CDR3 is 15 amino acids.

The V and J genes are TRBV18 and TRBJ2-7, with TRBD2 matching over 7 bases. V was clipped by 4 bases and J by 3 bases; unmatched bases: 9. The CDR3 sequence is 15 residues long. Germline loops: CDR1 KGHSH, CDR2 LQKENI. The CDR3 reads CASSLTLAEVYEQYF. CDR3 nucleotide sequence: TGTGCCAGCTCACTTACTCTAGCGGAAGTCTACGAGCAGTACTTC.

The V call is TRBV7-3, the J call TRBJ2-3; 7 positions agree with TRBD2. With V trimmed by 1 base and J by 2 bases, 6 bases remained unmatched. CDR3 length: 16 amino acids. Germline CDR1 reads SGHTA; CDR2 reads FQGTGA. Here the CDR3 DNA reads TGTGCCAGCAGCTTAATGCCTAGCGGAAACACAGATACGCAGTATTTT. Residues: CASSLMPSGNTDTQYF.

In regard to this clone: It is likely a read error: a sequence one base away is far more abundant. The sample holds other DNA sequences that translate to the same CDR3. The chain has TRBV10-1 and TRBJ1-5, with a weak D call TRBD1 (6 bases). There are 13 residues in the CDR3. V gave up 5 bases and J gave up 3 bases, with 8 bases separating them. Germline V gene sequence: CDR1 WNHNN, CDR2 SYGVQD (reference sequence). The CDR3 nucleotides read TGCGCCAGCAGTACAGGGCCCAATCAGCCCCAGCATTTT. It is translated as CASSTGPNQPQHF.

This clone was observed a handful of times. Given a much more abundant clone one base away, this may be a read error. The chain combines TRBV11-2 with TRBJ2-5; 7 bases line up with TRBD2. V dropped 0 bases and J dropped 5; count of bases not matched to a gene: 6. Per the germline V gene, CDR1 is SGHAT and CDR2 is FQNNGV. The CDR3 is 15 residues long. The DNA for the CDR3 is TGTGCCAGCAGCTTAGATTTGGCGGGAGAGGAGACCCAGTACTTC. Translating it yields CASSLDLAGEETQYF.

V gene TRBV30 combines with J gene TRBJ1-1, with D maybe TRBD1 (5 bases). Germline V gene sequence: CDR1 GTSNPN, CDR2 SVGIG (reference sequence). The ends were cut back, 0 bases at V and 4 bases at J, with 12 bases in the middle. This CDR3 spans 14 amino acids. As DNA, the CDR3 is TGTGCCTGGAGTGTTGGAGGGGTGGGCACTGAAGCTTTCTTT. Its translation is CAWSVGGVGTEAFF.

The V call is TRBV15, the J call TRBJ2-4, with 7 bases identical to TRBD1. Germline values: CDR1 LNHNV, CDR2 YYDKDF (reference sequence). With 2 bases clipped from V and 4 bases from J, the junction kept 14 bases outside the gene matches. The CDR3 is made up of 18 amino acids. DNA for the CDR3: TGTGCCACCAGCAGACTCTATGGGGCCGGGACAGAGAAAAACATTCAGTACTTC. This codes for CATSRLYGAGTEKNIQYF.

This clone has more than one count but fewer than ten. The rearrangement uses TRBV19 and TRBJ1-5; tentatively, D is TRBD1 (5 bases). CDR3 length: 15 residues. Trimming removed 4 bases at V and 8 bases at J, with 18 bases between. Germline V gene lookup returns CDR1 LNHDA and CDR2 SQIVND (reference sequence). The CDR3 spells CASSTPGLDEEPQHF. The CDR3 DNA reads TGTGCCAGTAGTACCCCGGGACTTGACGAGGAGCCCCAGCATTTT.